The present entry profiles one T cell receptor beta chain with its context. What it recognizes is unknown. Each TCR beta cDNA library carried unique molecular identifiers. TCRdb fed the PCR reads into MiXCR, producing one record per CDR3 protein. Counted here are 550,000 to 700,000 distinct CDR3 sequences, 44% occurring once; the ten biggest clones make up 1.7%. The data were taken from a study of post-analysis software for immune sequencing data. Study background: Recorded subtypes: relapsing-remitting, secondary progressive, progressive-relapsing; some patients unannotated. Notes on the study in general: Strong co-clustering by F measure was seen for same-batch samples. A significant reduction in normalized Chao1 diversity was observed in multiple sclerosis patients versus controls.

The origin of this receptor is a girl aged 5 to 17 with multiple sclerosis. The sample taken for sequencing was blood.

CDR3 sequence: CASTQGLYNEQFF. CDR3 DNA sequence: TGTGCCAGCACCCAGGGACTTTACAATGAGCAGTTCTTC. This chain connects TRBV6-5 to TRBJ2-1; possible D gene TRBD2, 6 bases. The CDR3 contains 13 residues. V lost 7 bases to trimming and J lost 4 bases, with 11 bases between them. The V gene's germline CDR1 is MNHEY and CDR2 SVGAGI.